The text below deals with one T cell receptor beta chain. With 5 bases clipped from V and 0 bases from J, the junction kept 5 bases outside the gene matches. CDR3 length equals 16 residues. Looked up from germline, CDR1 is SGHTA and CDR2 is FQGNSA. Self-reported history from a screening survey and questionnaire set each donor's cohort. This sample was taken from a study of blood T cell repertoires in COVID-19. Libraries were prepared by immunoSEQ multiplex PCR; TCRdb keeps only in-frame clonotypes and omits some of them. The sample contains 250,000 to 350,000 clones, approximately 85% of which appear only once.

The sequencing input was PBMCs or T cells enriched from blood (not recorded which). The receptor's source is a woman aged 30 to 39 who had recovered from COVID-19. The chain combines TRBV7-2 with TRBJ2-2; 8 bases align to TRBD1. CDR3 DNA: TGTGCCAGCAGCATACGGACAGGGACGAACACCGGGGAGCTGTTTTTT. Its translation: CASSIRTGTNTGELFF.